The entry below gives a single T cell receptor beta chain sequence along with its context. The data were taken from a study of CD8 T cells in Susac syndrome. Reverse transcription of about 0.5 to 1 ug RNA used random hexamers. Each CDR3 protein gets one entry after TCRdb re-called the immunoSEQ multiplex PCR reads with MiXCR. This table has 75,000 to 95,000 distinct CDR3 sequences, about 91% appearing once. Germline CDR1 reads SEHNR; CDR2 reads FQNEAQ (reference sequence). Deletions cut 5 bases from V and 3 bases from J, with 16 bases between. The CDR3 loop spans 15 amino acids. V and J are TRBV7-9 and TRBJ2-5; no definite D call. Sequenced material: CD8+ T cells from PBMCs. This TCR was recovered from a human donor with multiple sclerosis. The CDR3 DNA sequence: TGTGCCAGCAGCCCGGACCTGGATATTAAAGAGACCCAGTACTTC. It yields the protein CASSPDLDIKETQYF.